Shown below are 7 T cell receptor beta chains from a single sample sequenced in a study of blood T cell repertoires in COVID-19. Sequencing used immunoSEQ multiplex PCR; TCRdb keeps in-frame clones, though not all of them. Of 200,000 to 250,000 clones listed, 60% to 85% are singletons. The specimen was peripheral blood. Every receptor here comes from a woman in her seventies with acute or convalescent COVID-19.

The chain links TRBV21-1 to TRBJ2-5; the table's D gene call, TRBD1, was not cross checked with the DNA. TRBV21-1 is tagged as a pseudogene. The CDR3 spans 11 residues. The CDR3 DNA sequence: TGTGCCAAGGGGGTAGGGGAGACCCAGTACTTC. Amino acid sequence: CAKGVGETQYF.

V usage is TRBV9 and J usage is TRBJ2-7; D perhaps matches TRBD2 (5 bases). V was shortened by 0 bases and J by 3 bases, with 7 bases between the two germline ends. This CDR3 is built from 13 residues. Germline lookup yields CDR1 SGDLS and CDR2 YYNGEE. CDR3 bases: TGTGCCAGCAGCGTAGGTAGCGTCTACGAGCAGTACTTC. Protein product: CASSVGSVYEQYF.

DNA of the CDR3: TGTGCCAGCAGCCGACGGACTAGCGGGAGGGCCAATGAGCAGTTCTTC. Its protein is CASSRRTSGRANEQFF. The V gene is TRBV3-1 (or the pseudogene TRBV3-2), the J gene TRBJ2-1; 15 bases match TRBD2. Germline-derived CDR1 and CDR2 are LGHDT and YNNKEL (reference sequence). The CDR3 consists of 16 residues. V shed 4 bases, J shed 6 bases, and the junction held 4 bases outside the gene matches.

In DNA form, the CDR3 reads TGCAGCGTTCGCGAGGGGGCGGGCTATGGCTACACCTTC. Protein sequence: CSVREGAGYGYTF. This chain links TRBV29-1 with TRBJ1-2; TRBD1 agrees at 7 bases. The CDR3 consists of 13 residues. Germline lookup yields CDR1 SQVTM and CDR2 ANQGSEA. J lost 4 bases, V lost 5 bases, and 7 bases had no gene match.

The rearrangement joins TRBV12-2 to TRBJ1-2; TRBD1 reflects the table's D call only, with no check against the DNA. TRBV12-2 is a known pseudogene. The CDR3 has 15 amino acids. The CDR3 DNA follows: TGTGCAAGTCGCTCCGGGACAGGGGGCAACTATGGCTACACCTTC. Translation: CASRSGTGGNYGYTF.

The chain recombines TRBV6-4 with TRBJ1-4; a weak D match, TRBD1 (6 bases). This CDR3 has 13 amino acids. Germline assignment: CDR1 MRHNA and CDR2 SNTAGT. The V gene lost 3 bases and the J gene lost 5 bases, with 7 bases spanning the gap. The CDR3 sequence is CASSEQGNEKLFF. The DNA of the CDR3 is TGTGCCAGCAGTGAACAGGGAAATGAAAAACTGTTTTTT.

The CDR3 coding sequence is TGTGCCAGCAGCCGGGACAGGGTGAATCAGCCCCAGCATTTT. It codes for CASSRDRVNQPQHF. The chain couples TRBV2 to TRBJ1-5, with 9 nucleotides matching TRBD1. The V segment lost 6 bases and the J segment 4 bases; nucleotides outside the gene matches: 4. The CDR3 consists of 14 residues. CDR1 and CDR2 from the germline V gene are SNHLY and FYNNEI.